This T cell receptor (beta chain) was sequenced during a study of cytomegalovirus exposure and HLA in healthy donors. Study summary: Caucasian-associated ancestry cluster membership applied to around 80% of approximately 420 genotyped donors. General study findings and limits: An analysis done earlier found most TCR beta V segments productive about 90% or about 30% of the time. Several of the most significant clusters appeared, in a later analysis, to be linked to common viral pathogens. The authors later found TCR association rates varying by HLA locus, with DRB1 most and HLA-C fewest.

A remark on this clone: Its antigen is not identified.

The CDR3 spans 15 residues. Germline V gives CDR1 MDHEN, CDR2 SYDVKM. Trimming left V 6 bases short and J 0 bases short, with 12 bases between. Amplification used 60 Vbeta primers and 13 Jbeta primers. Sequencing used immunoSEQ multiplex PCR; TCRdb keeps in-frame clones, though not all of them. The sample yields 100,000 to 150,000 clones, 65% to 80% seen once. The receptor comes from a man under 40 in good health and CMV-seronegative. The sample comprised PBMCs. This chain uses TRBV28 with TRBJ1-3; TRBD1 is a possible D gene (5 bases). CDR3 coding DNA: TGTGCCAGCAGACAGGCGTCCGGCTCTGGAAACACCATATATTTT. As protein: CASRQASGSGNTIYF.